This T cell receptor (beta chain) was observed in a study of control samples from healthy donors and cancer patients. Some clones are missing from TCRdb's copy, which holds only in-frame ones; the method was immunoSEQ multiplex PCR. The sample includes approximately 150,000 clones, roughly 90% of them seen just once. Only one count was recorded for this clone. The CDR3 covers 16 residues. V was pared by 3 bases and J by 4 bases, with 14 bases between. The germline gives CDR1 SGHDT, CDR2 YYEEEE. The chain combines TRBV5-6 with TRBJ1-6, with D maybe TRBD1 (5 bases). Sequenced material: blood. This TCR derives from a young man in good health. The CDR3 DNA sequence: TGTGCCAGCAGCTCTACGGGGGAGGTTTATAATTCACCCCTCCACTTT. Protein product: CASSSTGEVYNSPLHF.